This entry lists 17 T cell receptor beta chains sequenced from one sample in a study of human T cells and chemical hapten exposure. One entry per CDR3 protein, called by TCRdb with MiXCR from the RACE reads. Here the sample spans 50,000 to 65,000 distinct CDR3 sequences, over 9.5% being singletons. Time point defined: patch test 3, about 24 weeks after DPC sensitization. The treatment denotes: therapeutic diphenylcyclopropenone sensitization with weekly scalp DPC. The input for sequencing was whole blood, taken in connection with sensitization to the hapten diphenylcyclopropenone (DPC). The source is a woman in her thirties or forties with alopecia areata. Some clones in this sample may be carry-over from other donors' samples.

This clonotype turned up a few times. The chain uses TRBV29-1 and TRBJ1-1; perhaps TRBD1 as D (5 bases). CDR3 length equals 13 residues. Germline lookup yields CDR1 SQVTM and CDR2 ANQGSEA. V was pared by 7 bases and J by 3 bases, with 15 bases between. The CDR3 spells CSAGTGRDTEAFF. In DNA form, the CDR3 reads TGCAGCGCCGGGACCGGGAGGGACACTGAAGCTTTCTTT.

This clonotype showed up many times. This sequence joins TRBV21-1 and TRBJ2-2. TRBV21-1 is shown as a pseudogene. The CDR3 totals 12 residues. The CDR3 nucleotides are TGTGCCAGCAGCACGTACACCGGGGAGCTGTTTTTT. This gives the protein CASSTYTGELFF.

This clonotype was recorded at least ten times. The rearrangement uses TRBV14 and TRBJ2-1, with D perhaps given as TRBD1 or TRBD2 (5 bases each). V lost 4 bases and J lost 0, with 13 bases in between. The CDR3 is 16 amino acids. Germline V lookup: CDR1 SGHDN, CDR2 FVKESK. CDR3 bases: TGTGCCAGCAGCCCGGGGCACATCCCCTCCTACAATGAGCAGTTCTTC. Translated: CASSPGHIPSYNEQFF. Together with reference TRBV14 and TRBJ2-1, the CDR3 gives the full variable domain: EAGVTQFPSHSVIEKGQTVTLRCDPISGHDNLYWYRRVMGKEIKFLLHFVKESKQDESGMPNNRFLAERTGGTYSTLKVQPAELEDSGVYFCASSPGHIPSYNEQFFGPGTRLTVL.

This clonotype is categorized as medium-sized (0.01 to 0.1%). CDR3 sequence (DNA): TGCAGTGCTGGAGGCAAGGCCAATCAGCCCCAGCATTTT. Translation: CSAGGKANQPQHF. V gene TRBV20-1 combines with J gene TRBJ1-5; D gene uncertain. With 5 bases removed from V and 3 bases from J, the gap between germline ends came to 11 bases. The germline V gene encodes CDR1 DFQATT and CDR2 SNEGSKA (reference sequence). This CDR3 comprises 13 residues.

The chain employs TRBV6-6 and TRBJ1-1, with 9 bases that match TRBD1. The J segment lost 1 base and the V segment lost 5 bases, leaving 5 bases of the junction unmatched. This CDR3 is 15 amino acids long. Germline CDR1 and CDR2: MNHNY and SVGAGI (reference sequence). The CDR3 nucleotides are TGTGCCAGCAGTGGCCGGGACAGGGAGAACACTGAAGCTTTCTTT. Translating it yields CASSGRDRENTEAFF.

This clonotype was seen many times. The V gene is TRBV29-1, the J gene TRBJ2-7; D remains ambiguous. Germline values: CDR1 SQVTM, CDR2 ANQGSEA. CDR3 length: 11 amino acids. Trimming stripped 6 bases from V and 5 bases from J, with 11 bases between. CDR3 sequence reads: CSVADGNEQYF. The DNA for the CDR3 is TGCAGCGTCGCCGACGGCAACGAGCAGTACTTC.

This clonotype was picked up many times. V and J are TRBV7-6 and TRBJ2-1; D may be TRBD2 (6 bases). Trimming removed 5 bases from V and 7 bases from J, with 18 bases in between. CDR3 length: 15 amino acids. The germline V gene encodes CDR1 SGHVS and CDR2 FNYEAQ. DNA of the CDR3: TGTGCCAGCAGCCAATTCTCGGGTCGGGGGAATGAGCAGTTCTTC. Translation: CASSQFSGRGNEQFF.

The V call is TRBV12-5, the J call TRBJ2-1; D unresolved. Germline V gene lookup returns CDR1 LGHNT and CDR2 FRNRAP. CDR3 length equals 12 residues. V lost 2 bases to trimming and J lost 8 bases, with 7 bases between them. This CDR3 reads CASGLRVDEQFF. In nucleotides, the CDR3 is TGTGCTAGTGGTTTGCGAGTCGATGAGCAGTTCTTC. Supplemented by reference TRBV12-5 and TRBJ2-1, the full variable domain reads DARVTQTPRHKVTEMGQEVTMRCQPILGHNTVFWYRQTMMQGLELLAYFRNRAPLDDSGMPKDRFSAEMPDATLATLKIQPSEPRDSAVYFCASGLRVDEQFFGPGTRLTVL.

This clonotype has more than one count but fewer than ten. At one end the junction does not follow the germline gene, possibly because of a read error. The CDR3 protein is CAGTNGALHF. In DNA, the CDR3 is TGTGCCGGAACTAACGGAGCCTTACACTTC. The chain links TRBV2 to TRBJ1-2; D not certain. The CDR3 runs to 10 residues. CDR1 SNHLY and CDR2 FYNNEI come from the germline V gene.

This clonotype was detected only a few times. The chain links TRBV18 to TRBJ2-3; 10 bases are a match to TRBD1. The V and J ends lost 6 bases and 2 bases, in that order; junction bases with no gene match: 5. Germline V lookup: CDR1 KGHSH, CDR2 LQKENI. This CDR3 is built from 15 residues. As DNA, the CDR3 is TGTGCCAGCTCCCAGGGACAGGGGTACACAGATACGCAGTATTTT. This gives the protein CASSQGQGYTDTQYF.

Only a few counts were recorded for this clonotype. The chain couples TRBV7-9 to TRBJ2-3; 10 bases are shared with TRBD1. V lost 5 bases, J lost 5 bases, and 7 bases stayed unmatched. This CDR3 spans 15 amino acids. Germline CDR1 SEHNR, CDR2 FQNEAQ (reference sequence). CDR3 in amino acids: CASSDRQGAKDTQYF. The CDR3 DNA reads TGTGCCAGCAGCGACCGACAGGGGGCCAAAGATACGCAGTATTTT.

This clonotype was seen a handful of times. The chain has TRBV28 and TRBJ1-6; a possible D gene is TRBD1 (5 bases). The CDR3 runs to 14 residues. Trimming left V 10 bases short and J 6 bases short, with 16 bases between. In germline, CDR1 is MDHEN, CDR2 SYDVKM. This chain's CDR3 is CAISTPGTNSPLHF. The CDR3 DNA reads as TGTGCCATCTCTACCCCGGGGACTAATTCACCCCTCCACTTT.

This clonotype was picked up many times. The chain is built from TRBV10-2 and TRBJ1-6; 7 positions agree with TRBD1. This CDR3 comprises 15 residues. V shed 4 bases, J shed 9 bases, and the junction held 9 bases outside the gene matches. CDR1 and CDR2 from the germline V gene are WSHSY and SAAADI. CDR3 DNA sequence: TGCGCCAGCAGTGTTGATGACAGGGACGCTTCACCCCTCCACTTT. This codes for CASSVDDRDASPLHF.

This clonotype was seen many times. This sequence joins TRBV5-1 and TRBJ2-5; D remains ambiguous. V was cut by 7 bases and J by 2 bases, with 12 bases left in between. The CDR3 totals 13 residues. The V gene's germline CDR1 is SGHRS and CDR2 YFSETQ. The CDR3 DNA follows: TGCGCCAGCTCCCTGATTAGACAAGAGACCCAGTACTTC. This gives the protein CASSLIRQETQYF. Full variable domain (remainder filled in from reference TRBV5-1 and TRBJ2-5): KAGVTQTPRYLIKTRGQQVTLSCSPISGHRSVSWYQQTPGQGLQFLFEYFSETQRNKGNFPGRFSGRQFSNSRSEMNVSTLELGDSALYLCASSLIRQETQYFGPGTRLLVL.

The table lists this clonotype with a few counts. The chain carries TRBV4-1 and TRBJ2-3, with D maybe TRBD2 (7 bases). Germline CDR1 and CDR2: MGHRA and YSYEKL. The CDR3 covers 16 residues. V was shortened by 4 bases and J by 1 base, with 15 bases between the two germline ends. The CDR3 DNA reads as TGCGCCAGCAGCCGGGCTTTCGGGGGGCGCACAGATACGCAGTATTTT. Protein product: CASSRAFGGRTDTQYF.

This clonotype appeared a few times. The CDR3 DNA reads as TGTGCCAGCAGTCCACCGACAGGGAGCTTAAGGGAGCTGTTTTTT. Protein product: CASSPPTGSLRELFF. The chain couples TRBV12-3 or TRBV12-4 to TRBJ2-2; 7 nucleotides match TRBD1. The CDR3 runs 15 residues. V lost 5 bases to trimming and J lost 9 bases; unmatched junction nucleotides: 12.

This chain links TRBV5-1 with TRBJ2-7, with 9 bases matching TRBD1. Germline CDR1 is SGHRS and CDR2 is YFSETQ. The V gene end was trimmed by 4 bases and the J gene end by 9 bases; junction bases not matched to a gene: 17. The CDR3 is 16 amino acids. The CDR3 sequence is CASSGGRGTGKFGQYF. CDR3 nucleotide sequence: TGCGCCAGCAGCGGAGGGCGGGGGACAGGGAAATTCGGGCAGTACTTC.